A single sample gave rise to the 19 T cell receptor beta chains below, sequenced in a study of blood T cell repertoires in COVID-19. The assay was immunoSEQ multiplex PCR, and TCRdb's table has in-frame clones only and misses some. The sample lists about 210,000 clones, 85% occurring once. Sequenced input: peripheral blood. The receptors stem from a man over 45 with COVID-19, enrolled during active disease.

The genes are TRBV9 and TRBJ2-3; 8 bases are a match to TRBD2. CDR1 is SGDLS and CDR2 is YYNGEE in the germline V gene. V was pared by 4 bases and J by 0 bases, with 13 bases of the junction left unmatched. The CDR3 is 18 amino acids. This chain's CDR3 is CASSPFGFSGTSTDTQYF. The CDR3 nucleotides read TGTGCCAGCAGCCCATTTGGATTTAGCGGGACTAGCACAGATACGCAGTATTTT.

CDR3 protein: CASSGGLAVHTDTQYF. The CDR3 coding sequence is TGTGCCAGCAGCGGGGGACTAGCGGTTCACACAGATACGCAGTATTTT. V gene TRBV9 combines with J gene TRBJ2-3; TRBD2 matches 11 bases. Germline assignment: CDR1 SGDLS and CDR2 YYNGEE. The CDR3 is 16 amino acids. Germline trimming cut 3 bases from V and 2 bases from J; bases unmatched to any gene: 5. The full variable domain, with the rest looked up from reference TRBV9 and TRBJ2-3, is DSGVTQTPKHLITATGQRVTLRCSPRSGDLSVYWYQQSLDQGLQFLIQYYNGEERAKGNILERFSAQQFPDLHSELNLSSLELGDSALYFCASSGGLAVHTDTQYFGPGTRLTVL.

The chain has TRBV16 and TRBJ1-5; 10 positions agree with TRBD1. Germline assignment: CDR1 KGHSY and CDR2 FQNENV. The CDR3 runs 14 residues. Trimming cost V 7 bases and J 4 bases; bases outside gene matches: 4. The CDR3 region has the DNA TGTGCCAGCACTCGGGACAGGGGAAATCAGCCCCAGCATTTT. It specifies CASTRDRGNQPQHF.

The chain has TRBV4-2 and TRBJ2-7, with 10 nucleotides matching TRBD2. Losses at the gene ends were 5 bases for V and 3 bases for J; bases not matched to a gene: 4. Germline V gene sequence: CDR1 LGHNA, CDR2 YNFKEQ. This CDR3 spans 14 amino acids. CDR3 residues: CASSDRLAGYEQYF. In DNA form, the CDR3 reads TGTGCCAGCAGCGACAGACTAGCGGGCTACGAGCAGTACTTC.

V usage is TRBV18 and J usage is TRBJ1-2; 9 bases fit TRBD1. The V gene's germline CDR1 is KGHSH and CDR2 LQKENI. V was pared by 3 bases and J by 2 bases, with 7 bases of the junction left unmatched. This CDR3 comprises 16 residues. DNA of the CDR3: TGTGCCAGCTCACCCTTCCCGGGACAGGGAAACTATGGCTACACCTTC. Translating gives CASSPFPGQGNYGYTF.

This chain uses TRBV6-5 with TRBJ2-2; D unclear. Germline CDR1 MNHEY, CDR2 SVGAGI. Trimming removed 11 bases at V and 3 bases at J, with 13 bases between. The CDR3 loop spans 13 amino acids. CDR3 sequence: CAGSKSYTGELFF. CDR3 sequence (DNA): TGTGCCGGCTCCAAGTCCTACACCGGGGAGCTGTTTTTT.

This chain uses TRBV5-4 with TRBJ2-5; tentative D call: TRBD1 (6 bases). Germline assignment: CDR1 SGHNT and CDR2 YYREEE (reference sequence). V shed 3 bases and J shed 2 bases, with 14 bases lying between them. The CDR3 spans 15 residues. This CDR3 reads CASSSTGTLQETQYF. The CDR3 nucleotides read TGTGCCAGCAGCTCCACCGGGACACTTCAAGAGACCCAGTACTTC.

CDR3 DNA sequence: TGTGCCAGCAGCAAGAAGGGGACGGGGGCAGATACGCAGTATTTT. This codes for CASSKKGTGADTQYF. The chain joins TRBV9 to TRBJ2-3; maybe TRBD2 (6 bases). V was clipped by 4 bases and J by 4 bases, with 16 bases between them. Germline loops: CDR1 SGDLS, CDR2 YYNGEE. The CDR3 has 15 residues.

The J gene is TRBJ2-7, the V gene TRBV2, with D unclear. The CDR3 is 8 residues long. Germline loops: CDR1 SNHLY, CDR2 FYNNEI. V lost 5 bases and J lost 12, with 5 bases in between. The DNA of the CDR3 is TGTGCCAGCAGTCTCCTGTACTTC. It yields the protein CASSLLYF.

The table lists this clone with a few counts. The rearrangement uses TRBV25-1 and TRBJ1-5, with 7 bases identical to TRBD1. The trim removed 5 bases at V and 0 bases at J, leaving 1 base unmatched. Germline CDR1 is MGHDK and CDR2 is SYGVNS. The CDR3 has 14 amino acids. The CDR3 nucleotides are TGTGCCAGCAGTACAGGGGATAGCAATCAGCCCCAGCATTTT. Encoded protein: CASSTGDSNQPQHF.

The chain joins TRBV28 to TRBJ1-2; 7 positions agree with TRBD1. Trimming at V came to 6 bases and at J to 4 bases, leaving 5 bases not matched to a gene. Germline CDR1 and CDR2: MDHEN and SYDVKM. This CDR3 has 13 residues. The CDR3 DNA is TGTGCCAGCAGGCCTGGGACAGCCTATGGCTACACCTTC. Amino acids: CASRPGTAYGYTF.

The chain employs TRBV6-5 and TRBJ1-5; D is uncertain. Trimming removed 8 bases from V and 0 bases from J, with 11 bases in between. CDR3 length equals 14 residues. Germline V lookup: CDR1 MNHEY, CDR2 SVGAGI. CDR3 sequence reads: CASGRSYSNQPQHF. The DNA for the CDR3 is TGTGCCAGCGGGAGATCCTATAGCAATCAGCCCCAGCATTTT.

This sequence joins TRBV24-1 and TRBJ2-3; TRBD1 agrees at 8 bases. The CDR3 contains 16 residues. Germline-derived CDR1 and CDR2 are KGHDR and SFDVKD. V was pared by 0 bases and J by 1 base, with 2 bases of the junction left unmatched. For the CDR3, the DNA is TGTGCCACCAGTGATTTGAGGGACAGGCGCACAGATACGCAGTATTTT. Protein: CATSDLRDRRTDTQYF.

V and J are TRBV18 and TRBJ1-4, with D unclear. The CDR3 length is 15 residues. Trimming took 4 bases from V and 0 from J, leaving 9 bases between them. Germline values: CDR1 KGHSH, CDR2 LQKENI. CDR3 residues: CASSRESATNEKLFF. In nucleotides, the CDR3 is TGTGCCAGCTCACGAGAGTCTGCAACTAATGAAAAACTGTTTTTT.

In its sample, this clone was seen once. The V call is TRBV7-2, the J call TRBJ2-6; 7 nucleotides align to TRBD1. The germline V gene has CDR1 SGHTA and CDR2 FQGNSA. The J segment lost 1 base and the V segment lost 4 bases, leaving 1 base of the junction unmatched. This CDR3 is 15 amino acids long. The CDR3 sequence is CASSSTGSGANVLTF. The DNA for the CDR3 is TGTGCCAGCAGCTCGACAGGGTCTGGGGCCAACGTCCTGACTTTC. The full variable domain, rest sourced from reference TRBV7-2 and TRBJ2-6, is GAGVSQSPSNKVTEKGKDVELRCDPISGHTALYWYRQSLGQGLEFLIYFQGNSAPDKSGLPSDRFSAERTGGSVSTLTIQRTQQEDSAVYLCASSSTGSGANVLTFGAGSRLTVL.

The chain couples TRBV28 to TRBJ2-1, with TRBD2 matching 8 bases. CDR3 size: 15 residues. The ends lost 9 bases at V and 7 bases at J; junction bases unmatched: 14. CDR1 and CDR2 from the germline V gene are MDHEN and SYDVKM. The CDR3 loop reads CASLIAGLRGNEQFF. The CDR3 DNA reads TGTGCCAGTCTCATAGCGGGGCTAAGGGGGAATGAGCAGTTCTTC. The whole variable domain, filled in from reference TRBV28 and TRBJ2-1, reads DVKVTQSSRYLVKRTGEKVFLECVQDMDHENMFWYRQDPGLGLRLIYFSYDVKMKEKGDIPEGYSVSREKKERFSLILESASTNQTSMYLCASLIAGLRGNEQFFGPGTRLTVL.

The J gene is TRBJ1-2, the V gene TRBV7-9; no firm D call. Germline values: CDR1 SEHNR, CDR2 FQNEAQ (reference sequence). The CDR3 is 12 residues long. V was shortened by 7 bases and J by 8 bases, with 14 bases between the two germline ends. CDR3 sequence reads: CASTEVLEGYTF. CDR3 nucleotide sequence: TGTGCCAGCACCGAAGTGTTAGAAGGCTACACCTTC.

V and J are TRBV3-1 (or the pseudogene TRBV3-2) and TRBJ2-7, with D possibly TRBD2 on 6 matching bases. The germline gives CDR1 LGHDT, CDR2 YNNKEL (reference sequence). This CDR3 is 11 amino acids long. V was cut by 3 bases and J by 6 bases, with 6 bases left in between. The CDR3: CASSHGGEQYF. In DNA form, the CDR3 reads TGTGCCAGCAGCCACGGGGGCGAGCAGTACTTC.

The chain combines TRBV18 with TRBJ1-1; D is perhaps TRBD1 (5 bases). CDR1 and CDR2 (germline): KGHSH, LQKENI. This CDR3 region has 18 residues. The V end lost 4 bases, the J end lost 1 base, and 22 bases lay between the germline ends. For the CDR3, the DNA is TGTGCCAGCTCACTACAACCCGTCGGGGGTGCAGGGAACACTGAAGCTTTCTTT. It yields the protein CASSLQPVGGAGNTEAFF.